Each of the 16 T cell receptor beta chains below was sequenced from the same sample in a study of graft-versus-host responses after intestinal transplantation. Profiling relied on immunoSEQ multiplex PCR, and the TCRdb table lists in-frame clones only, not all of them. This sample has around 54,000 clones, with under 95% found just once. Sequencing used PBMCs, obtained approximately 97 weeks after intestinal transplant. These TCRs come from a human patient who received an intestinal transplant, so some T cells may come from the graft donor.

In its sample, this clone was seen once. This rearrangement joins TRBV5-4 to TRBJ2-7; D gene uncertain. There are 14 residues in the CDR3. The V gene lost 0 bases and the J gene lost 2 bases, with 9 bases spanning the gap. CDR1 and CDR2 (germline): SGHNT, YYREEE (reference sequence). CDR3 residues: CASSLAPSPYEQYF. CDR3 nucleotide sequence: TGTGCCAGCAGCTTGGCCCCAAGTCCCTACGAGCAGTACTTC.

This rearrangement joins TRBV7-9 to TRBJ1-1; tentatively, D is TRBD1 (5 bases). The CDR3 consists of 11 residues. The V and J ends lost 4 bases and 8 bases respectively, with 8 bases between them. Germline CDR1 reads SEHNR; CDR2 reads FQNEAQ (reference sequence). The CDR3 bases are TGTGCCAGCAGCTCCCGGGACGAAGCTTTCTTT. Translating it yields CASSSRDEAFF.

V usage is TRBV5-5 and J usage is TRBJ2-6, with 8 nucleotides matching TRBD1. The germline CDR1 and CDR2 sequences are SGHKS and YYEKEE (reference sequence). This CDR3 is built from 16 residues. With V trimmed by 4 bases and J by 4 bases, 7 bases remained unmatched. CDR3 region: CASSPEDRAGANVLTF. The CDR3 region has the DNA TGTGCCAGCAGCCCAGAGGACAGGGCCGGGGCCAACGTCCTGACTTTC.

V and J are TRBV7-8 and TRBJ1-1, with a tentative D call TRBD1 (6 bases). Trimming shortened V by 1 base and J by 1 base, and 13 bases separated the two germline ends. This CDR3 contains 16 residues. CDR1 is SGHVS and CDR2 is FQNEAQ in the germline V gene. The CDR3 sequence: CASSLVPIRGNTEAFF. As DNA, the CDR3 is TGTGCCAGCAGCTTAGTACCCATCAGGGGGAACACTGAAGCTTTCTTT.

Regarding this clone: Other DNA sequences within the sample encode an identical CDR3. This chain joins TRBV11-2 and TRBJ2-7; a weak D match, TRBD1 (5 bases). This CDR3 is 14 amino acids long. The germline CDR1 and CDR2 sequences are SGHAT and FQNNGV. V was clipped by 5 bases and J by 1 base, with 12 bases between them. The CDR3 coding sequence is TGTGCCAGCAGCCCCCCGACAGTATCCTACGAGCAGTACTTC. This sequence encodes CASSPPTVSYEQYF.

The V gene is TRBV27, the J gene TRBJ1-1, with D possibly TRBD1 on 5 matching bases. This CDR3 region has 16 residues. Germline V gene sequence: CDR1 MNHEY, CDR2 SMNVEV (reference sequence). V was shortened by 3 bases and J by 3 bases, with 17 bases between the two germline ends. The CDR3, as DNA: TGTGCCAGCAGTTTCGGGCAGGGTCGGGGCCACACTGAAGCTTTCTTT. Translation: CASSFGQGRGHTEAFF.

This chain connects TRBV11-2 to TRBJ2-7; D uncertain. The CDR3 is made up of 13 amino acids. The V gene lost 5 bases and the J gene lost 3 bases, with 11 bases spanning the gap. Germline assignment: CDR1 SGHAT and CDR2 FQNNGV. The CDR3 is CASSPHGIYEQYF. In nucleotides, the CDR3 is TGTGCCAGCAGCCCGCACGGAATCTACGAGCAGTACTTC.

The chain is built from TRBV9 and TRBJ2-3; D might be TRBD2 (5 bases). V was clipped by 1 base and J by 0 bases, with 12 bases between them. The CDR3 is 16 amino acids. Germline values: CDR1 SGDLS, CDR2 YYNGEE. The CDR3 region is CASSVSGGTSTDTQYF. In DNA, the CDR3 is TGTGCCAGCAGCGTATCTGGAGGAACTAGCACAGATACGCAGTATTTT.

This chain connects TRBV9 to TRBJ2-3, with D possibly matching TRBD1 (6 bases). V shed 4 bases and J shed 5 bases, with 11 bases lying between them. Germline V CDR1 and CDR2: SGDLS, YYNGEE. The CDR3 is 13 amino acids. As DNA, the CDR3 is TGTGCCAGCAGCCAGGGACAAAGAGATACGCAGTATTTT. The encoded protein is CASSQGQRDTQYF.

The chain uses TRBV7-8 and TRBJ1-6; no reliable D call. V was pared by 1 base and J by 14 bases, with 9 bases between. The germline V gene has CDR1 SGHVS and CDR2 FQNEAQ. The CDR3 extends over 12 amino acids. This CDR3 reads CASSLVVASLHF. In nucleotides, the CDR3 is TGTGCCAGCAGCTTAGTTGTGGCATCCCTCCACTTT.

The J gene is TRBJ2-5, the V gene TRBV5-1; D is unclear. There are 11 residues in the CDR3. Trimming cost V 1 base and J 4 bases, with 2 bases left between them. CDR1 and CDR2 from the germline V gene are SGHRS and YFSETQ. In nucleotides, the CDR3 is TGCGCCAGCAGCTTGTCAGAGACCCAGTACTTC. Its translation: CASSLSETQYF.

DNA of the CDR3: TGTGCCAGCAGCTTGATGGGAGGGACCACAGATACGCAGTATTTT. This encodes CASSLMGGTTDTQYF. The genes are TRBV7-3 and TRBJ2-3; 7 bases match TRBD2. V trimming: 3 bases; J trimming: 2 bases; junction bases outside the gene matches: 5. Per the germline V gene, CDR1 is SGHTA and CDR2 is FQGTGA. The CDR3 sequence is 15 residues long.

This chain links TRBV7-9 with TRBJ2-5; D ambiguous. The V end was cut by 5 bases, the J end by 2 bases, with 15 bases between. The CDR3 covers 15 residues. Germline V CDR1 and CDR2: SEHNR, FQNEAQ (reference sequence). This CDR3 is CASSPIVGRQETQYF. For the CDR3, the DNA is TGTGCCAGCAGCCCAATTGTTGGACGACAAGAGACCCAGTACTTC.

The chain combines TRBV18 with TRBJ1-6; D possibly corresponds to TRBD1 (5 bases). Germline values: CDR1 KGHSH, CDR2 LQKENI. The V end lost 2 bases, the J end lost 8 bases, and 10 bases lay between the germline ends. The CDR3 has 14 residues. CDR3 coding DNA: TGTGCCAGCTCACCAAAGGGGTTGGATTCACCCCTCCACTTT. This gives the protein CASSPKGLDSPLHF. Full variable domain (remainder filled in from reference TRBV18 and TRBJ1-6): NAGVMQNPRHLVRRRGQEARLRCSPMKGHSHVYWYRQLPEEGLKFMVYLQKENIIDESGMPKERFSAEFPKEGPSILRIQQVVRGDSAAYFCASSPKGLDSPLHFGNGTRLTVT.

The V gene is TRBV14, the J gene TRBJ2-5, with D unresolved. The CDR3 sequence is 11 residues long. Germline loops: CDR1 SGHDN, CDR2 FVKESK. V lost 1 base and J 7 bases, leaving 4 bases between the germline ends. CDR3 in DNA: TGTGCCAGCAGCCAAGGGAGGACCCAGTACTTC. Residues: CASSQGRTQYF.

This chain connects TRBV9 to TRBJ2-2, with 7 bases aligning to TRBD2. The ends lost 4 bases at V and 1 base at J; junction bases unmatched: 16. The CDR3 loop spans 19 amino acids. Per germline, CDR1 SGDLS and CDR2 YYNGEE. The CDR3 protein is CASSSNREGSRRNTGELFF. In DNA, the CDR3 is TGTGCCAGCAGCTCCAATAGGGAGGGAAGTAGGAGGAACACCGGGGAGCTGTTTTTT.